The 21 T cell receptor beta chains reported below all come from one sample, sequenced in a study of T cell repertoires in ileal Crohn's disease. Repertoires were generated with immunoSEQ multiplex PCR, while TCRdb's copy carries only in-frame clones and drops some. The sample has some 7,000 clones, 75% to 85% seen once. Input material: ileal tissue. These receptors originate from an adult with Crohn's disease.

This clone appeared a few times. The V gene is TRBV7-2, the J gene TRBJ2-1, with 10 nucleotides matching TRBD2. Unmatched junction bases numbered 11, after V lost 5 bases and J lost 7 bases. There are 16 residues in the CDR3. The germline gives CDR1 SGHTA, CDR2 FQGNSA. The CDR3 sequence: CASSAQAGGPLNEQFF. The CDR3 nucleotides are TGTGCCAGCAGCGCTCAAGCGGGAGGGCCGTTGAATGAGCAGTTCTTC.

This chain links TRBV10-3 with TRBJ2-6, with TRBD1 matching 7 bases. Per germline, CDR1 ENHRY and CDR2 SYGVKD. V lost 7 bases and J lost 4; bases outside the gene matches: 4. The CDR3 is 14 amino acids. The CDR3 bases are TGTGCCATCACTACAGGGGACGGGGCCAACGTCCTGACTTTC. It specifies CAITTGDGANVLTF.

CDR3 nucleotide sequence: TGCGCCAGCAGCCCCATGGGGGCCAATCAGCCCCAGCATTTT. Its protein product is CASSPMGANQPQHF. This rearrangement joins TRBV5-1 to TRBJ1-5, with a possible D match to TRBD1 (6 bases). CDR3 length: 14 residues. Trimming removed 4 bases from V and 3 bases from J, with 11 bases in between. Germline CDR1 is SGHRS and CDR2 is YFSETQ. Filled out from reference TRBV5-1 and TRBJ1-5, the complete variable domain reads KAGVTQTPRYLIKTRGQQVTLSCSPISGHRSVSWYQQTPGQGLQFLFEYFSETQRNKGNFPGRFSGRQFSNSRSEMNVSTLELGDSALYLCASSPMGANQPQHFGDGTRLSIL.

The V and J genes are TRBV19 and TRBJ2-5; 9 nucleotides align to TRBD2. The end of the DNA aligns better with TRBJ2-7, so the J call may be wrong. CDR3 length: 16 amino acids. The germline V gene has CDR1 LNHDA and CDR2 SQIVND (reference sequence). CDR3 sequence (DNA): TGTGCCAGTAGTAGTGCTAGCGGGGTGGCCGGTGGCGAGCAGTACTTC. It codes for CASSSASGVAGGEQYF.

Only a few counts were recorded for this clone. This chain's CDR3 is CASSSPGQGAYEQYF. The DNA for the CDR3 is TGTGCCAGCAGTTCACCCGGACAGGGGGCCTACGAGCAGTACTTC. The chain carries TRBV6-5 and TRBJ2-7, with TRBD1 matching over 10 bases. This CDR3 spans 15 amino acids. With V trimmed by 4 bases and J by 2 bases, 5 bases remained unmatched. Germline values: CDR1 MNHEY, CDR2 SVGAGI.

This sequence joins TRBV10-2 and TRBJ1-6; D possibly corresponds to TRBD1 (6 bases). CDR1 is WSHSY, CDR2 SAAADI, per germline. This CDR3 region has 17 residues. Trimming stripped 0 bases from V and 3 bases from J, with 12 bases between. CDR3 protein: CASSESLDSYYNSPLHF. In DNA form, the CDR3 reads TGCGCCAGCAGTGAGTCTTTGGACAGCTACTATAATTCACCCCTCCACTTT.

The CDR3 here is CASSPRTSGGDEQFF. In DNA, the CDR3 is TGCGCCAGCAGCCCCAGGACTAGCGGAGGGGATGAGCAGTTCTTC. The chain carries TRBV5-1 and TRBJ2-1, with TRBD2 matching over 10 bases. This CDR3 region has 15 residues. Per germline, CDR1 SGHRS and CDR2 YFSETQ. Trimming at V came to 4 bases and at J to 8 bases, leaving 9 bases not matched to a gene.

V is TRBV2 and J is TRBJ2-2, with D tentatively TRBD1 (6 bases). Trimming cost V 4 bases and J 4 bases, with 10 bases left between them. The CDR3 consists of 14 residues. The germline V gene has CDR1 SNHLY and CDR2 FYNNEI. The CDR3 reads CASSAQGGTGELFF. CDR3 coding DNA: TGTGCCAGCAGTGCACAGGGCGGCACCGGGGAGCTGTTTTTT.

V is TRBV19 and J is TRBJ2-5, with 7 bases that match TRBD2. The CDR3 is 14 amino acids. Trimming took 9 bases from V and 5 from J; bases not matched to a gene: 12. CDR1 LNHDA and CDR2 SQIVND come from the germline V gene (reference sequence). The CDR3 bases are TGTGCCAGACGGACCAAGGCGGGAGAGGAGACCCAGTACTTC. It codes for CARRTKAGEETQYF.

The chain has TRBV30 and TRBJ2-2, with TRBD2 identical over 11 bases. CDR1 and CDR2 (germline): GTSNPN, SVGIG (reference sequence). After removal of 0 bases from V and 0 bases from J, the junction contained 15 bases not matched to a gene. The CDR3 sequence is 21 residues long. The CDR3 nucleotides read TGTGCCTGGAGTGTACAGGTCATGACTAGCGGGATACTCTCGAACACCGGGGAGCTGTTTTTT. Translated: CAWSVQVMTSGILSNTGELFF.

The chain couples TRBV12-5 to TRBJ2-5, with 10 bases fitting TRBD1. V lost 6 bases, J lost 7 bases, and 2 bases stayed unmatched. Looked up from germline, CDR1 is LGHNT and CDR2 is FRNRAP. The CDR3 covers 12 residues. This chain's CDR3 is CASGRDRGTQYF. The CDR3 DNA reads as TGTGCTAGTGGCCGGGACAGGGGGACCCAGTACTTC.

The chain recombines TRBV2 with TRBJ2-5; maybe TRBD1 (6 bases). With the DNA end fitting TRBJ2-7 better, the J assignment may be wrong. Germline CDR1 SNHLY, CDR2 FYNNEI. This CDR3 has 13 residues. The CDR3 protein is CASSGPHRDEQYF. DNA of the CDR3: TGTGCCAGCAGTGGTCCTCACAGGGACGAGCAGTACTTC.

The chain uses TRBV9 and TRBJ2-1, with 8 bases aligning to TRBD1. Looked up from germline, CDR1 is SGDLS and CDR2 is YYNGEE. There are 15 residues in the CDR3. J was trimmed by 8 bases and V by 4 bases; bases with no gene match: 11. This CDR3 is CASSFRQGFGDEQFF. The CDR3 DNA reads TGTGCCAGCAGCTTCCGACAGGGGTTTGGCGATGAGCAGTTCTTC.

The genes are TRBV4-1 and TRBJ1-5; the D is unclear. The CDR3 contains 15 residues. V shed 1 base and J shed 8 bases, with 15 bases lying between them. The germline V gene encodes CDR1 MGHRA and CDR2 YSYEKL. The CDR3 DNA reads TGCGCCAGCAGCCAAGGTAGAGGCAGCGCGGAGCCCCAGCATTTT. Its protein product is CASSQGRGSAEPQHF.

J is TRBJ2-7 and V is TRBV25-1, with no clear D. The germline V gene encodes CDR1 MGHDK and CDR2 SYGVNS. V gave up 3 bases and J gave up 2 bases, with 5 bases separating them. The length of the CDR3 is 12 residues. The CDR3 DNA sequence: TGTGCCAGCAGTGACCAGGCCTACGAGCAGTACTTC. Translated: CASSDQAYEQYF.

This clone was observed a handful of times. This chain uses TRBV5-1 with TRBJ2-3; 7 bases align to TRBD1. V lost 4 bases to trimming and J lost 1 base; unmatched junction nucleotides: 3. Germline V gene data show CDR1 as SGHRS and CDR2 as YFSETQ. CDR3 length: 14 residues. The CDR3 bases are TGCGCCAGCAGCCGGGACAGCGGCACAGATACGCAGTATTTT. This translates into CASSRDSGTDTQYF.

The chain uses TRBV4-2 and TRBJ2-7; TRBD1 matches at 8 bases. CDR1 and CDR2 from the germline V gene are LGHNA and YNFKEQ. Losses at the gene ends were 3 bases for V and 0 bases for J; bases not matched to a gene: 4. The CDR3 extends over 15 amino acids. CDR3 sequence: CASSHAGTGSYEQYF. The CDR3 coding sequence is TGTGCCAGCAGCCATGCCGGGACAGGCTCCTACGAGCAGTACTTC.

The J gene is TRBJ1-1, the V gene TRBV27; D perhaps matches TRBD1 (6 bases). The CDR3 is made up of 14 amino acids. The germline V gene encodes CDR1 MNHEY and CDR2 SMNVEV (reference sequence). V was clipped by 5 bases and J by 4 bases, with 14 bases between them. The CDR3 nucleotides read TGTGCCAGCAGTGCACAGGGACCCAGCACTGAAGCTTTCTTT. Translated, it gives CASSAQGPSTEAFF.

The chain carries TRBV11-1 and TRBJ1-1; 7 bases are shared with TRBD1. Germline assignment: CDR1 SGHAT and CDR2 FQDESV (reference sequence). Unmatched junction bases numbered 4, after V lost 5 bases and J lost 4 bases. This CDR3 contains 13 residues. CDR3 in amino acids: CASSTTGSTEAFF. In nucleotides, the CDR3 is TGTGCCAGCAGCACGACAGGGAGCACTGAAGCTTTCTTT.

This clone occurred a few times. This chain uses TRBV12-5 with TRBJ2-3, with 12 bases matching TRBD2. This CDR3 is 14 amino acids long. Germline assignment: CDR1 LGHNT and CDR2 FRNRAP. The J segment lost 6 bases and the V segment lost 5 bases, leaving 3 bases of the junction unmatched. In nucleotides, the CDR3 is TGTGCTAGTGGTATGGGACTAGCGGGTGATACGCAGTATTTT. Its translation is CASGMGLAGDTQYF.

The V call is TRBV5-5, the J call TRBJ2-5, with D perhaps matching TRBD2 (6 bases). The ends were cut back, 4 bases at V and 1 base at J, with 14 bases in the middle. Germline V gene sequence: CDR1 SGHKS, CDR2 YYEKEE (reference sequence). There are 15 residues in the CDR3. CDR3 residues: CASSLSPTSQETQYF. The DNA for the CDR3 is TGTGCCAGCAGCCTCAGCCCGACTAGCCAAGAGACCCAGTACTTC.